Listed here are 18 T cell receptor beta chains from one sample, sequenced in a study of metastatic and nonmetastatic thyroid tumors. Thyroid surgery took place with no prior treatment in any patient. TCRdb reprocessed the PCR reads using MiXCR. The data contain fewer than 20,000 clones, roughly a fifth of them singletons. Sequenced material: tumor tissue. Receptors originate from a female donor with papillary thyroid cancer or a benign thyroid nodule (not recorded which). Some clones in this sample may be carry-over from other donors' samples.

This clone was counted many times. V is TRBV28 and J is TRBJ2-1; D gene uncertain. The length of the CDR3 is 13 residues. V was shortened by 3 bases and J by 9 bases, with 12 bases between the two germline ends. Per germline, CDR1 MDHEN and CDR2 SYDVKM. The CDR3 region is CASSFYYGPEQFF. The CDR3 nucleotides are TGTGCCAGCAGTTTCTACTACGGCCCTGAGCAGTTCTTC.

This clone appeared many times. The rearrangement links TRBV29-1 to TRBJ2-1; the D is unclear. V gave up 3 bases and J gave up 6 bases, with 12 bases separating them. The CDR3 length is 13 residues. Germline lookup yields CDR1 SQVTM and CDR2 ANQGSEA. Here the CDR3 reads CSVEGSVANEQFF. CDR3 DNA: TGCAGCGTTGAGGGAAGCGTGGCCAATGAGCAGTTCTTC.

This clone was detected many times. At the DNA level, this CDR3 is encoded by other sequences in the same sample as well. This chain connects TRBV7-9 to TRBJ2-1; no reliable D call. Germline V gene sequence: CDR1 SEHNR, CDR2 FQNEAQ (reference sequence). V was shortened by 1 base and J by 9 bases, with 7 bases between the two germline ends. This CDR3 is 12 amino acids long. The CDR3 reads CASSLERVEQFF. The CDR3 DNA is TGTGCCAGCAGCTTAGAACGGGTTGAGCAGTTCTTC.

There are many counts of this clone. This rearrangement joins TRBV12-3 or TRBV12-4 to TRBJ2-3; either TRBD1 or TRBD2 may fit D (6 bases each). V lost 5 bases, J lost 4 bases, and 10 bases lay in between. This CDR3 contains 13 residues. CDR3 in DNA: TGTGCCAGCAGTGCAGGGGAGGCAGATACGCAGTATTTT. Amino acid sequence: CASSAGEADTQYF.

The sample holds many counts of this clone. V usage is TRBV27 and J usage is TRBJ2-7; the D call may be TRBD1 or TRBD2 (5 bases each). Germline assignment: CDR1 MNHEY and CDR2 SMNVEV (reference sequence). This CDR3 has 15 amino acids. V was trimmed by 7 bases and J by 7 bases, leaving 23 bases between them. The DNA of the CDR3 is TGTGCCAGCACCGGCCTCGGGGCACGGCCGGGGGAGCAGTACTTC. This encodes CASTGLGARPGEQYF.

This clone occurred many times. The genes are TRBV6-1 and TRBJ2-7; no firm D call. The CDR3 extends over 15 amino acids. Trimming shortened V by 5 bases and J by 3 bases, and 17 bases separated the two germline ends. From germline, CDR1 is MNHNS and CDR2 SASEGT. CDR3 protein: CASSLDNGRSYEQYF. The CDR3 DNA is TGTGCCAGCAGTTTAGATAACGGACGGAGCTACGAGCAGTACTTC.

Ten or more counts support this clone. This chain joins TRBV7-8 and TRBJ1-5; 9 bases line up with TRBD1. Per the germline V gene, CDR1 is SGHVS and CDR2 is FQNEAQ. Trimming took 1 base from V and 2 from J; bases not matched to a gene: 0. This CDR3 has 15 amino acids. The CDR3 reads CASSLGTGGNQPQHF. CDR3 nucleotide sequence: TGTGCCAGCAGCTTAGGGACAGGGGGCAATCAGCCCCAGCATTTT. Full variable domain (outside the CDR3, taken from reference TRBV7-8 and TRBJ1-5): GAGVSQSPRYKVAKRGQDVALRCDPISGHVSLFWYQQALGQGPEFLTYFQNEAQLDKSGLPSDRFFAERPEGSVSTLKIQRTQQEDSAVYLCASSLGTGGNQPQHFGDGTRLSIL.

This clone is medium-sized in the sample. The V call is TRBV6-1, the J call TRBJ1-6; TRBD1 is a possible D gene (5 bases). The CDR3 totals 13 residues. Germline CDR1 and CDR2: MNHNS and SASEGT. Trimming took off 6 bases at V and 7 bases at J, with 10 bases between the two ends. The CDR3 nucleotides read TGTGCCAGCAGCCCGACAGAGAATTCACCCCTCCACTTT. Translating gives CASSPTENSPLHF.

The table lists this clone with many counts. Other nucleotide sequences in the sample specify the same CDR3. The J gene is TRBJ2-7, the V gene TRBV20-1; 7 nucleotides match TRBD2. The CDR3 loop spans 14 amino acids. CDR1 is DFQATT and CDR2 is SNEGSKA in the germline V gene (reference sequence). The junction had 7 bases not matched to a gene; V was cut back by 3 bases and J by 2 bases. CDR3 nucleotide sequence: TGCAGTGCTAGGACTAGCCAGGACCCCTACGAGCAGTACTTC. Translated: CSARTSQDPYEQYF.

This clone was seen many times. The CDR3 sequence: CASSFYGEETQYF. CDR3 coding DNA: TGTGCCAGCAGCTTCTACGGGGAGGAGACCCAGTACTTC. This rearrangement joins TRBV7-9 to TRBJ2-5; D might be TRBD2 (5 bases). There are 13 residues in the CDR3. From germline, CDR1 is SEHNR and CDR2 FQNEAQ (reference sequence). Trimming removed 3 bases from V and 5 bases from J, with 10 bases in between.

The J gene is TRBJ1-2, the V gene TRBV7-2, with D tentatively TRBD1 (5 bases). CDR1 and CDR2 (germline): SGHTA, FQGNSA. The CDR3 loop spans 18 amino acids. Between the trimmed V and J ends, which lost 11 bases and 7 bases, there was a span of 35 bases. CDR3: CAGSLALGTDLGWSGYTF. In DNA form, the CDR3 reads TGTGCCGGAAGCTTAGCGCTAGGGACCGACCTAGGGTGGAGTGGCTACACCTTC.

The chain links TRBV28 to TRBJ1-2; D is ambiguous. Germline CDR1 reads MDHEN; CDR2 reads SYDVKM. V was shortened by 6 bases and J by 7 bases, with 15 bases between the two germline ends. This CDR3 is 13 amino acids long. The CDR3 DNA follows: TGTGCCAGCAGATTTTTGAGGGCCGGTGGCTACACCTTC. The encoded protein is CASRFLRAGGYTF.

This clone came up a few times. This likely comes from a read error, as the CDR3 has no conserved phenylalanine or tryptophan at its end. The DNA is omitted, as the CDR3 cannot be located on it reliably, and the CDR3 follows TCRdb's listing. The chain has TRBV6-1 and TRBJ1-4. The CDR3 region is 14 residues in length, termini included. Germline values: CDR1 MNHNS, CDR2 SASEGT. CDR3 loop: CASSEGLSNEKLLL.

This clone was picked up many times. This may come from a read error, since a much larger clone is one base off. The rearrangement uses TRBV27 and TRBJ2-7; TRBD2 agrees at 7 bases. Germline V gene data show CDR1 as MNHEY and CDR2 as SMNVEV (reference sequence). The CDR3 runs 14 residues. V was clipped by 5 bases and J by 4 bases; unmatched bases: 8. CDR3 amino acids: CASSPGGSGYEQYF. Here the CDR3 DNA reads TGTGCCAGCAGTCCCGGGGGGTCCGGATACGAGCAGTACTTC.

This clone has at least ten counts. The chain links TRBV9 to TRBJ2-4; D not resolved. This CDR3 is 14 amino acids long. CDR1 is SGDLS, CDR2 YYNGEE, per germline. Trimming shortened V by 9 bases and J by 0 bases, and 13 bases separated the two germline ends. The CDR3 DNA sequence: TGTGCCAAAGAAGTCCTACTAGCCAAAAACATTCAGTACTTC. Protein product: CAKEVLLAKNIQYF.

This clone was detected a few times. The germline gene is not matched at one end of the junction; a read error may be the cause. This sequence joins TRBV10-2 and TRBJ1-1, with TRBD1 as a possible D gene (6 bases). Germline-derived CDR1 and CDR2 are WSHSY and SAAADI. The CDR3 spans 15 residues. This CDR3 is CASSEETGRWTEAFF. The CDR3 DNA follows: TGCGCCAGCAGTGAGGAAACAGGGAGGTGGACTGAGGCTTTCTTT.

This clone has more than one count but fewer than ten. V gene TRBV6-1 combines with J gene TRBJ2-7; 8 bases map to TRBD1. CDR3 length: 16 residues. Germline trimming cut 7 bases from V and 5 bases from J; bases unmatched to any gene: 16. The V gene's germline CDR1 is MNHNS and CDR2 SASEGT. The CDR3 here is CASTWGTMTGANEQYF. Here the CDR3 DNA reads TGTGCCAGCACCTGGGGAACTATGACAGGGGCTAACGAGCAGTACTTC.

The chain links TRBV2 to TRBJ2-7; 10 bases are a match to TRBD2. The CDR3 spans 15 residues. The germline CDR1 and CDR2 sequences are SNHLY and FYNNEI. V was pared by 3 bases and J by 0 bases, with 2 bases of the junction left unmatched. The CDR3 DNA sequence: TGTGCCAGCAGTGAGTCTAGCGGGAGCTCCTACGAGCAGTACTTC. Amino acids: CASSESSGSSYEQYF.